This TCR beta chain stems from a study of T cell responses to AZD1222 COVID-19 vaccine. This table comes from immunoSEQ multiplex PCR, and its TCRdb copy is limited to in-frame clones, with some not included. The sample has some 150,000 clones, approximately 90% seen once. The ends were cut back, 1 base at V and 2 bases at J, with 6 bases in the middle. The CDR3 consists of 13 residues. Germline loops: CDR1 SGHTA, CDR2 FQGNSA. Whole-study findings and limits: The donor group comprised mostly white British people and more females; the analysis possibly underestimated clonal diversity. Two doses of AZD1222 preceded a rise in Spike-specific TCR breadth and depth. Nearly half of spike-specific TCRs reportedly target unmutated variant regions. Dominant at 160-218 and 743-854, vaccine-associated CD4 TCRs also spanned spike.

To note about this clone: The antigen is undetermined.

The sample in question was peripheral blood, obtained 28 days after the second dose of the MenACWY control vaccine. The sequence came from an adult who received the MenACWY meningococcal vaccine as a control. The chain links TRBV7-2 to TRBJ2-7; D may be TRBD2 (5 bases). The DNA for the CDR3 is TGTGCCAGCAGCTTAGAACTAGCCTACGAGCAGTACTTC. The encoded protein is CASSLELAYEQYF.